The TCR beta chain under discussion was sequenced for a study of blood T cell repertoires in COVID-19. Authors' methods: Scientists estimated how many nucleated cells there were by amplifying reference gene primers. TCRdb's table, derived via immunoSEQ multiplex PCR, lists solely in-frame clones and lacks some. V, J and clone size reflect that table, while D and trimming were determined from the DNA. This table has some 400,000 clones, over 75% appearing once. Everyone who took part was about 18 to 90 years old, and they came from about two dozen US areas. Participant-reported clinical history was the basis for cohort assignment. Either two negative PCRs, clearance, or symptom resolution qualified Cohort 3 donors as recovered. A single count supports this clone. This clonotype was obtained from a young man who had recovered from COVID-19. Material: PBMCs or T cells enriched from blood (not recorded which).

The CDR3 protein is CASSSHAGQPQHF. The CDR3 nucleotides read TGTGCCAGCAGCTCCCACGCGGGGCAGCCCCAGCATTTT. The chain recombines TRBV7-2 with TRBJ1-5; D unresolved. The CDR3 has 13 amino acids. V shed 4 bases and J shed 7 bases, with 11 bases lying between them. The germline V gene encodes CDR1 SGHTA and CDR2 FQGNSA.